The 22 T cell receptor beta chains in this list originate from one sample, sequenced in a study of blood T cell repertoires in COVID-19. Generated by immunoSEQ multiplex PCR, the TCRdb table keeps only in-frame clones and is missing some. The table records roughly 130,000 clones, more than 75% of them present only once. The specimen sequenced was peripheral blood. The receptors were gathered from a man in his forties or fifties with active COVID-19.

CDR3 sequence (DNA): TGCGCCAGCACGGTGAGGAATGTCTACAATGAGCAGTTCTTC. Encoded protein: CASTVRNVYNEQFF. The chain couples TRBV10-2 to TRBJ2-1, with D hard to call. Germline CDR1 WSHSY, CDR2 SAAADI. The CDR3 totals 14 residues. V lost 7 bases to trimming and J lost 3 bases, with 13 bases between them.

The V call is TRBV5-1, the J call TRBJ1-1; possibly TRBD1 for D (5 bases). In germline, CDR1 is SGHRS, CDR2 YFSETQ. Trimming cost V 0 bases and J 6 bases, with 9 bases left between them. The CDR3 spans 13 residues. CDR3: CASSLGGQAEAFF. The CDR3 nucleotides are TGCGCCAGCAGCTTGGGCGGACAAGCTGAAGCTTTCTTT.

This chain connects TRBV7-9 to TRBJ2-3, with 7 nucleotides matching TRBD1. J was trimmed by 0 bases and V by 4 bases; bases with no gene match: 1. This CDR3 has 14 amino acids. Germline V gives CDR1 SEHNR, CDR2 FQNEAQ (reference sequence). In DNA form, the CDR3 reads TGTGCCAGCAGCTCGACAGGGAGCACAGATACGCAGTATTTT. The encoded protein is CASSSTGSTDTQYF.

This clone has more than one count but fewer than ten. The rearrangement links TRBV6-1 to TRBJ1-2, with TRBD1 identical over 8 bases. The CDR3 runs 15 residues. Germline V gene sequence: CDR1 MNHNS, CDR2 SASEGT. V lost 3 bases and J lost 2; bases outside the gene matches: 5. The CDR3 loop is CASSEFYRGNYGYTF. As DNA, the CDR3 is TGTGCCAGCAGTGAGTTTTACAGGGGGAACTATGGCTACACCTTC.

This chain joins TRBV9 and TRBJ2-2; 10 nucleotides agree with TRBD1. The ends lost 1 base at V and 7 bases at J; junction bases unmatched: 13. CDR1 SGDLS and CDR2 YYNGEE come from the germline V gene. This CDR3 is 18 amino acids long. The CDR3 DNA reads TGTGCCAGCAGCGTACACGGCGGGGGACAGGGGAGGAACGGGGAGCTGTTTTTT. This codes for CASSVHGGGQGRNGELFF.

The V gene is TRBV2, the J gene TRBJ2-2; D is perhaps TRBD2 (6 bases). This CDR3 is built from 20 residues. Trimming left V 0 bases short and J 0 bases short, with 20 bases between. The germline V gene has CDR1 SNHLY and CDR2 FYNNEI. The CDR3 coding sequence is TGTGCCAGCAGTGAAGCGGGGCTCAGGGTAGCGGCCGCGAACACCGGGGAGCTGTTTTTT. Its protein product is CASSEAGLRVAAANTGELFF.

This chain links TRBV4-1 with TRBJ1-1; 10 nucleotides line up with TRBD1. J lost 0 bases, V lost 3 bases, and 4 bases had no gene match. This CDR3 contains 16 residues. The V gene's germline CDR1 is MGHRA and CDR2 YSYEKL. The CDR3 loop is CASSQGQGSMNTEAFF. CDR3 bases: TGCGCCAGCAGCCAGGGACAGGGGAGTATGAACACTGAAGCTTTCTTT.

The genes are TRBV18 and TRBJ2-7; 10 positions agree with TRBD2. Germline V gene data show CDR1 as KGHSH and CDR2 as LQKENI. The CDR3 totals 16 residues. The V segment lost 2 bases and the J segment 0 bases; nucleotides outside the gene matches: 4. The CDR3 coding sequence is TGTGCCAGCTCACCAGGTAGCGGGGGGTCCTCCTACGAGCAGTACTTC. Translating it yields CASSPGSGGSSYEQYF.

The chain employs TRBV6-5 and TRBJ2-7, with TRBD1 matching 10 bases. From germline, CDR1 is MNHEY and CDR2 SVGAGI. The CDR3 covers 15 residues. V lost 8 bases and J lost 4; bases outside the gene matches: 11. CDR3 sequence reads: CASDQDRDRGYEQYF. For the CDR3, the DNA is TGTGCCAGCGACCAGGACCGGGACAGGGGATACGAGCAGTACTTC.

This rearrangement joins TRBV6-6 to TRBJ2-1; TRBD1 matches at 9 bases. Losses at the gene ends were 5 bases for V and 7 bases for J; bases not matched to a gene: 21. The CDR3 sequence is 19 residues long. Germline V gene sequence: CDR1 MNHNY, CDR2 SVGAGI (reference sequence). The CDR3 reads CASSPPRRQGVKWRNEQFF. The CDR3 DNA reads as TGTGCCAGCAGTCCTCCCCGGAGACAGGGGGTAAAATGGCGGAATGAGCAGTTCTTC.

This rearrangement joins TRBV6-6 to TRBJ1-1, with D uncertain. Germline CDR1 is MNHNY and CDR2 is SVGAGI (reference sequence). V gave up 5 bases and J gave up 6 bases, with 10 bases separating them. CDR3 length: 12 amino acids. The CDR3 spells CASSGEVAEAFF. The CDR3, as DNA: TGTGCCAGCAGTGGAGAGGTGGCTGAAGCTTTCTTT.

V usage is TRBV5-8 and J usage is TRBJ1-1; 7 nucleotides line up with TRBD1. Germline-derived CDR1 and CDR2 are SGHTS and YDEGEE. Unmatched junction bases numbered 6, after V lost 6 bases and J lost 4 bases. The CDR3 contains 13 residues. The CDR3 bases are TGTGCCAGCATACAGGGGTTGGGCACTGAAGCTTTCTTT. Translated, it gives CASIQGLGTEAFF.

J is TRBJ2-1 and V is TRBV5-1; maybe TRBD2 (5 bases). Per the germline V gene, CDR1 is SGHRS and CDR2 is YFSETQ. The CDR3 contains 16 residues. V was cut by 1 base and J by 5 bases, with 16 bases left in between. CDR3 coding DNA: TGCGCCAGCAGCTTGCTGACGGGATACTACGACAATGAGCAGTTCTTC. Translation: CASSLLTGYYDNEQFF.

The J gene is TRBJ2-3, the V gene TRBV29-1, with D tentatively TRBD2 (7 bases). Between the trimmed V and J ends, which lost 3 bases and 5 bases, there was a span of 15 bases. Germline V gene data show CDR1 as SQVTM and CDR2 as ANQGSEA. The length of the CDR3 is 14 residues. The CDR3 sequence: CSVDPGEGKDTQYF. As DNA, the CDR3 is TGCAGCGTTGATCCAGGGGAGGGGAAAGATACGCAGTATTTT.

The rearrangement joins TRBV19 to TRBJ1-2, with 7 bases aligning to TRBD1. V lost 6 bases, J lost 0 bases, and 7 bases stayed unmatched. Per germline, CDR1 LNHDA and CDR2 SQIVND (reference sequence). This CDR3 is built from 15 residues. The CDR3 loop reads CASRLEDRTNYGYTF. Written as DNA, the CDR3 is TGTGCCAGTAGACTTGAGGACAGGACTAACTATGGCTACACCTTC.

The rearrangement links TRBV24-1 to TRBJ2-5, with D perhaps matching TRBD1 (6 bases). Germline V lookup: CDR1 KGHDR, CDR2 SFDVKD. Trimming shortened V by 4 bases and J by 4 bases, and 9 bases separated the two germline ends. CDR3 size: 13 residues. The CDR3 DNA is TGTGCCACCAGTGAAGGGGGAACAGAGACCCAGTACTTC. Translating it yields CATSEGGTETQYF.

CDR3 sequence (DNA): TGTGCCAGCAGCGAGGGTCGGTTCAATGAGCAGTTCTTC. This sequence encodes CASSEGRFNEQFF. The V and J genes are TRBV11-3 and TRBJ2-1; D may be TRBD2 (5 bases). The V end was cut by 5 bases, the J end by 6 bases, with 11 bases between. The V gene's germline CDR1 is SGHNT and CDR2 YENEEA. The CDR3 is 13 amino acids.

The J gene is TRBJ2-3, the V gene TRBV12-3 or TRBV12-4; TRBD2 is a possible D gene (6 bases). The CDR3 is 13 amino acids. V was shortened by 3 bases and J by 5 bases, with 9 bases between the two germline ends. The CDR3 coding sequence is TGTGCCAGCAGTTTTGGGGGGAAAGATACGCAGTATTTT. Amino acids: CASSFGGKDTQYF.

This clone was counted a few times. The chain couples TRBV7-8 to TRBJ2-1; 11 nucleotides match TRBD2. V shed 5 bases and J 7 bases; nucleotides not matched to a gene: 7. Per the germline V gene, CDR1 is SGHVS and CDR2 is FQNEAQ. The CDR3 length is 15 residues. The CDR3 bases are TGTGCCAGCAGCACTCTAGCGGGAGGAACGAATGAGCAGTTCTTC. This sequence encodes CASSTLAGGTNEQFF.

This clone was recorded once. Other DNA sequences from this sample encode an identical CDR3 as well. V gene TRBV9 combines with J gene TRBJ2-1; 11 bases map to TRBD2. The junction had 0 bases not matched to a gene; V was cut back by 0 bases and J by 4 bases. CDR3 length: 15 residues. The germline gives CDR1 SGDLS, CDR2 YYNGEE. CDR3 coding DNA: TGTGCCAGCAGCGTAGGACTAGCGGGGTACAATGAGCAGTTCTTC. Its translation is CASSVGLAGYNEQFF. The variable domain in full, with the rest retrieved from reference TRBV9 and TRBJ2-1, is DSGVTQTPKHLITATGQRVTLRCSPRSGDLSVYWYQQSLDQGLQFLIQYYNGEERAKGNILERFSAQQFPDLHSELNLSSLELGDSALYFCASSVGLAGYNEQFFGPGTRLTVL.

This chain joins TRBV6-6 and TRBJ2-3; possibly TRBD2 for D (5 bases). This CDR3 contains 14 residues. Germline-derived CDR1 and CDR2 are MNHNY and SVGAGI (reference sequence). V lost 4 bases to trimming and J lost 2 bases, with 10 bases between them. This CDR3 is CASSSRVDTDTQYF. CDR3 coding DNA: TGTGCCAGCAGTTCGAGGGTAGACACAGATACGCAGTATTTT.

This clone has only a few counts. The chain uses TRBV7-9 and TRBJ1-5; 7 bases are a match to TRBD1. V lost 0 bases, J lost 3 bases, and 2 bases stayed unmatched. The length of the CDR3 is 15 residues. The germline V gene encodes CDR1 SEHNR and CDR2 FQNEAQ (reference sequence). DNA of the CDR3: TGTGCCAGCAGCTTAGCAGGGGGCCACAATCAGCCCCAGCATTTT. Translated, it gives CASSLAGGHNQPQHF.